The following is a T cell receptor (beta chain) sequence with its context. The antigen this receptor binds is unknown. Base qualities are not provided; no much larger clone lies one nucleotide away. In Seattle, one collaborating source enrolled patients while the infection was active and tracked those patients longitudinally over the course of disease. Each collaborating institution followed its own protocols to collect whole blood in K2EDTA tubes. For TCRbeta analysis, collaborator samples were shipped as frozen whole blood, as isolated PBMCs, or as DNA extracted from either sample type. The data belong to a study of blood T cell repertoires in COVID-19 (dated by TCRdb to the early 2020s). Concerning the study at large: Collaborator samples came from the United States, Italy and Spain and covered acute and convalescent phases of COVID-19. Deeply sampled blood TCRbeta repertoires from subjects exposed to, actively infected with, or recovered from COVID-19 were included in the dataset. Nearly every sample came with metadata listing a de-identified subject ID, COVID-19 status, age in years and sex. The samples were drawn from two sources: the first 160 participants of the ongoing ImmuneRACE study, and 950 to 1,500 subjects contributed by 6 global collaborators. The material from the prospective study consisted of cDNA or gDNA derived from T cells, B-cell-depleted T cells, or PBMCs. HLA class I and class II types, where available, came from metadata supplied by the sample provider rather than from assay-based typing. The repertoires were released in a freely available public database intended as a resource for research on the immune response to SARS-CoV-2. Overall study outcomes, separate from this receptor: The quantity of clinical and demographic metadata differed by source and by participant and was supplied without curation.

The immunoSEQ Assay, a bias-controlled multiplex PCR, was used to amplify TCRbeta CDR3 regions from genomic DNA. Per the original workflow: The number of nucleated cells in each sample was estimated from the amplification of reference gene primers within the assay. To quantify the absolute abundance of each unique TCRbeta CDR3 rearrangement, sequence reads were collapsed and filtered. Productive Simpson clonality was computed per sample as the square root of Simpson's diversity index over productive rearrangements. This immuneACCESS table, as held by TCRdb, lists in-frame sequences with V and J called but not all clones. Of the missing ones, under half trace to an unresolved V gene in checked studies; the others have no known cause. That table furnishes V, J and clone size, whereas the DNA furnished D and trimming. For this sample there are about 200,000 clones; more than 85% appear just once. The biggest ten clones account for around 9.6% of the sample.

At the junction V is shortened by 4 bases and J by 2 bases, with 15 bases in between. The germline V gene (reference sequence) supplies CDR1 SGHNT and CDR2 YYREEE. Counted from cysteine to phenylalanine, this CDR3 has 15 amino acids. The CDR3 DNA has 45 bases and is translated from base 1. The clonotype was recovered from a woman in her 50s with COVID-19, enrolled during active disease. The rearrangement combines TRBV5-4 with TRBJ2-5; a weak D assignment points to TRBD1 (6 bases agree). The specimen sequenced was peripheral blood. In nucleotides, the sequence is TGTGCCAGCAGCCGGCCCCAGGGGAGACAAGAGACCCAGTACTTC. Its translation is CASSRPQGRQETQYF.